What follows is one T cell receptor (beta chain) and its context. With a much larger clone just one base away, this may be a read error. Alpha and beta constant-region primers primed reverse transcription of about 500 ng RNA. Separate chain-specific third strand synthesis with multiplexing indices produced the alpha and beta libraries. TCRdb re-derived calls from the 5' RACE reads in MiXCR, one entry per CDR3 protein. The data contain about 3,300 distinct CDR3 sequences, about a fifth of them singletons. This record belongs to a study of HIV-infected patients and healthy controls. CDR3 length equals 14 residues. The ends were cut back, 9 bases at V and 7 bases at J, with 18 bases in the middle. CDR1 is MGHRA, CDR2 YSYEKL, per germline. Whole blood was used without fractionation, so all unsorted peripheral T cells were included.

This receptor was obtained from an adult with HIV infection. The sample consisted of blood, taken before antiretroviral therapy. The chain employs TRBV4-1 and TRBJ1-4, with D possibly being TRBD1 (5 bases). For the CDR3, the DNA is TGCGCCAGTACCCTGACCGTGACAGCTGAAAAACTGTTTTTT. Its protein product is CASTLTVTAEKLFF.